The 15 T cell receptor beta chains in this list originate from one sample, sequenced in a study of early T cells in non-severe SARS-CoV-2 infection. TCRdb itself ran the 5' RACE reads through MiXCR, one entry per CDR3 protein. The table has 36,000 or so distinct CDR3 sequences, roughly 4.5% seen once. Sequenced: whole blood. These receptors were obtained from an adult who was a healthcare worker with PCR-confirmed SARS-CoV-2 infection or an uninfected control (not recorded which).

The chain has TRBV18 and TRBJ2-2, with D perhaps TRBD1 (5 bases). Per the germline V gene, CDR1 is KGHSH and CDR2 is LQKENI. The CDR3 is 13 amino acids. V was pared by 0 bases and J by 6 bases, with 5 bases between. Here the CDR3 DNA reads TGTGCCAGCTCACCACCGGGGCCCGGGGAGCTGTTTTTT. It encodes CASSPPGPGELFF.

The chain links TRBV7-6 to TRBJ2-7; D is ambiguous. Trimming pared 5 bases from V and 0 bases from J, leaving 11 bases between. CDR1 is SGHVS and CDR2 is FNYEAQ in the germline V gene. This CDR3 is built from 14 residues. The CDR3 reads CASSPTFGSYEQYF. The CDR3 DNA sequence: TGTGCCAGCAGCCCAACCTTCGGCTCCTACGAGCAGTACTTC.

This clonotype was seen many times. The chain uses TRBV12-3 or TRBV12-4 and TRBJ1-1; D gene unclear. CDR3 length: 14 residues. The ends were cut back, 1 base at V and 1 base at J, with 7 bases in the middle. CDR3 residues: CASSLGTQNTEAFF. CDR3 coding DNA: TGTGCCAGCAGTTTAGGGACCCAGAACACTGAAGCTTTCTTT.

This clonotype has ten or more counts. The rearrangement uses TRBV15 and TRBJ2-6, with D uncertain. V lost 0 bases and J lost 0, with 18 bases in between. The CDR3 extends over 20 amino acids. The germline CDR1 and CDR2 sequences are LNHNV and YYDKDF (reference sequence). CDR3 protein: CATSRDSLTHSSSGANVLTF. CDR3 in DNA: TGTGCCACCAGCAGAGACTCCCTTACTCATTCCAGCTCTGGGGCCAACGTCCTGACTTTC.

This clonotype has only a few counts. This chain uses TRBV24-1 with TRBJ2-7; 14 nucleotides agree with TRBD2. The length of the CDR3 is 13 residues. V gave up 10 bases and J gave up 5 bases; unmatched junction bases: 3. The germline CDR1 and CDR2 sequences are KGHDR and SFDVKD. The CDR3 here is CATGTSGSNEQYF. DNA of the CDR3: TGTGCCACTGGGACTAGCGGGAGCAACGAGCAGTACTTC.

The CDR3 sequence: CASSFTDRSYEQYF. CDR3 coding DNA: TGTGCCAGCAGCTTCACGGACAGGTCCTACGAGCAGTACTTC. The chain recombines TRBV7-8 with TRBJ2-7; 7 positions match TRBD1. The CDR3 runs to 14 residues. Germline V gene data show CDR1 as SGHVS and CDR2 as FQNEAQ. With 3 bases clipped from V and 1 base from J, the junction kept 3 bases outside the gene matches.

Ten or more counts support this clonotype. The chain employs TRBV4-3 and TRBJ1-1, with 12 bases that match TRBD1. Germline values: CDR1 LGHNA, CDR2 YSLEER. CDR3 length: 15 amino acids. V was clipped by 1 base and J by 5 bases; unmatched bases: 2. Here the CDR3 DNA reads TGCGCCAGCAGCCAAGGGGACAGGGGGCGAACTGAAGCTTTCTTT. Protein product: CASSQGDRGRTEAFF.

This clonotype was seen repeatedly, ten times or more. V gene TRBV4-2 combines with J gene TRBJ2-1, with 9 bases lining up with TRBD1. The V segment lost 4 bases and the J segment 7 bases; nucleotides outside the gene matches: 2. CDR3 length: 13 amino acids. The germline gives CDR1 LGHNA, CDR2 YNFKEQ. DNA for the CDR3: TGTGCCAGCAGCCCGGGACAGGGAAATGAGCAGTTCTTC. Residues: CASSPGQGNEQFF.

This clonotype was seen at least ten times. The chain recombines TRBV10-3 with TRBJ1-4; D call uncertain. The V and J ends lost 10 bases and 0 bases respectively, with 12 bases between them. Germline V CDR1 and CDR2: ENHRY, SYGVKD. The CDR3 is 14 amino acids. This CDR3 is CATATFATNEKLFF. In DNA, the CDR3 is TGTGCCACCGCAACCTTTGCAACTAATGAAAAACTGTTTTTT.

This clonotype was seen repeatedly, ten times or more. V usage is TRBV4-3 and J usage is TRBJ2-5, with D possibly being TRBD2 (6 bases). Germline lookup yields CDR1 LGHNA and CDR2 YSLEER. There are 13 residues in the CDR3. The germline V and J ends were trimmed by 4 bases and 8 bases, with 14 bases remaining between them. Here the CDR3 reads CASSLGLRDTQYF. CDR3 coding DNA: TGCGCCAGCAGCCTGGGACTTAGAGATACCCAGTACTTC.

This clonotype was recorded at least ten times. V usage is TRBV7-3 and J usage is TRBJ2-5, with D hard to call. In germline, CDR1 is SGHTA, CDR2 FQGTGA. The CDR3 sequence is 13 residues long. Trimming removed 2 bases at V and 5 bases at J, with 9 bases between. CDR3 region: CASSLSATETQYF. The CDR3 nucleotides read TGTGCCAGCAGCTTATCCGCTACGGAGACCCAGTACTTC.

The table lists this clonotype with many counts. The chain employs TRBV30 and TRBJ2-1; 11 bases agree with TRBD2. The CDR3 extends over 15 amino acids. CDR1 GTSNPN and CDR2 SVGIG come from the germline V gene (reference sequence). The ends lost 1 base at V and 8 bases at J; junction bases unmatched: 7. The DNA of the CDR3 is TGTGCCTGGAGTGCCCAAGGGACTAGCGGCTATGAGCAGTTCTTC. The encoded protein is CAWSAQGTSGYEQFF.

This clonotype was counted at least ten times. The DNA for the CDR3 is TGCGCCAGCTCGGCCCCGTCGCAGCGGGAGCCGGATACGCAGTATTTT. Protein product: CASSAPSQREPDTQYF. This chain joins TRBV4-1 and TRBJ2-3; 8 bases are shared with TRBD2. The junction had 16 bases not matched to a gene; V was cut back by 8 bases and J by 6 bases. This CDR3 has 16 amino acids. The V gene's germline CDR1 is MGHRA and CDR2 YSYEKL.

This clonotype was detected ten times or more. This chain connects TRBV9 to TRBJ2-1, with TRBD2 matching over 14 bases. Trimming at V came to 3 bases and at J to 7 bases, leaving 12 bases not matched to a gene. Germline V gene lookup returns CDR1 SGDLS and CDR2 YYNGEE. The CDR3 has 18 residues. This CDR3 is CASSAGLAGAGMGNEQFF. The CDR3 DNA reads TGTGCCAGCAGCGCGGGACTAGCGGGAGCCGGCATGGGGAATGAGCAGTTCTTC.

The table lists this clonotype with many counts. The rearrangement links TRBV10-3 to TRBJ2-1; D uncertain. The germline V gene encodes CDR1 ENHRY and CDR2 SYGVKD. V lost 6 bases, J lost 5 bases, and 11 bases lay in between. This CDR3 is built from 13 residues. The CDR3 loop is CAIRPVGNNEQFF. The CDR3 DNA sequence: TGTGCCATCAGACCGGTGGGTAACAATGAGCAGTTCTTC.